This TCR beta chain derives from a study of shared clonotypes between healthy human individuals. Per the germline V gene, CDR1 is SQVTM and CDR2 is ANQGSEA. The length of the CDR3 is 13 residues. Trimming left V 6 bases short and J 3 bases short, with 14 bases between. Broader study findings: The authors expected sequencing depth to affect clonotype sharing among donors.

Profiling relied on immunoSEQ multiplex PCR, and the TCRdb table lists in-frame clones only, not all of them. Of about 2.4 million clones listed, approximately 94% are singletons. Donors had no recently reported acute infections or vaccinations and were HIV-negative. Among the donors, all were Caucasian adults who lived in Nashville, Tennessee. Note on this clone: What it binds is not known.

This TCR was recovered from a man aged 18-30 years in good health. Some clones in this sample may be carry-over from other donors' samples. The sequenced sample was naive CD4+ T cells from PBMCs. Subset: CD45RA+ positively selected. The chain couples TRBV29-1 to TRBJ1-1, with D hard to call. The CDR3: CSVSSGFDTEAFF. Here the CDR3 DNA reads TGCAGCGTGTCCTCGGGGTTCGACACTGAAGCTTTCTTT. The full variable domain, in which reference TRBV29-1 and TRBJ1-1 provide the parts outside the CDR3, is SAVISQKPSRDICQRGTSLTIQCQVDSQVTMMFWYRQQPGQSLTLIATANQGSEATYESGFVIDKFPISRPNLTFSTLTVSNMSPEDSSIYLCSVSSGFDTEAFFGQGTRLTVV.